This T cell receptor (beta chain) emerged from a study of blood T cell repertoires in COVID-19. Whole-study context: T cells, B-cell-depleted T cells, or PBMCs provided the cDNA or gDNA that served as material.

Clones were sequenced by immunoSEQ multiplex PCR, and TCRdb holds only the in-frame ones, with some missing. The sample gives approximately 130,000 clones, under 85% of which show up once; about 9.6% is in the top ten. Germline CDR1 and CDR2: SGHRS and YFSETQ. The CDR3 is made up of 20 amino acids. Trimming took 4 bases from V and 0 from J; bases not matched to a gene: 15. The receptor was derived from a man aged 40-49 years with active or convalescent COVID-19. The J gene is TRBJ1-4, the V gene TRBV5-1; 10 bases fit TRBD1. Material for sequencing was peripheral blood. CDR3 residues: CASSVGPGQGIRATNEKLFF. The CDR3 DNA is TGCGCCAGCAGCGTAGGGCCGGGACAGGGGATTCGGGCAACTAATGAAAAACTGTTTTTT. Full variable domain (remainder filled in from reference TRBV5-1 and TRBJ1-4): KAGVTQTPRYLIKTRGQQVTLSCSPISGHRSVSWYQQTPGQGLQFLFEYFSETQRNKGNFPGRFSGRQFSNSRSEMNVSTLELGDSALYLCASSVGPGQGIRATNEKLFFGSGTQLSVL.